This T cell receptor beta chain came from a study of long-term antiretroviral therapy in people with HIV. Background on the study: Sampling started about a decade before the 2015 immediate-ART recommendation. Study findings and constraints: Clones with expansion before ART led the repertoire at all time points.

It was version v3.0 of the immunoSEQ assay that was run at survey level. The repertoire was sequenced with immunoSEQ multiplex PCR; TCRdb's copy has only in-frame clones and lacks some. This sample has 25,000 to 30,000 clones; roughly 93% occur once, and the top ten carry around 3%. Germline loops: CDR1 LNHDA, CDR2 SQIVND (reference sequence). The CDR3 totals 16 residues. With 5 bases removed from V and 1 base from J, the gap between germline ends came to 15 bases. As to this clone: Its target is not known.

There were no participants with HIV treated outside the United States. Every sample had roughly 1-11 million cryopreserved PBMC in it before DNA extraction. The sample was unsorted PBMCs, taken about 7.4 years after starting antiretroviral therapy. The sequence derives from a man in his forties or fifties with HIV. V and J are TRBV19 and TRBJ1-5; D is ambiguous. This chain's CDR3 is CASSPKPRGSNQPQHF. Written as DNA, the CDR3 is TGTGCCAGTAGTCCAAAGCCAAGAGGGAGCAATCAGCCCCAGCATTTT. The whole variable domain, filled in from reference TRBV19 and TRBJ1-5, reads DGGITQSPKYLFRKEGQNVTLSCEQNLNHDAMYWYRQDPGQGLRLIYYSQIVNDFQKGDIAEGYSVSREKKESFPLTVTSAQKNPTAFYLCASSPKPRGSNQPQHFGDGTRLSIL.